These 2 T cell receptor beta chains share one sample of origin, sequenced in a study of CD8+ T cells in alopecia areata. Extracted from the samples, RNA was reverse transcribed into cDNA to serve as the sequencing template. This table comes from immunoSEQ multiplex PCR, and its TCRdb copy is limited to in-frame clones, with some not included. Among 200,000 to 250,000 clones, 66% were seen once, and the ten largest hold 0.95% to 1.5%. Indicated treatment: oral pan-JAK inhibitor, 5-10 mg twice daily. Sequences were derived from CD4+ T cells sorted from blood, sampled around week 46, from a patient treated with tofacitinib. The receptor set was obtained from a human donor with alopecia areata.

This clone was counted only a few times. This CDR3 is CASSSPTRESYNEQFF. CDR3 DNA: TGTGCCAGCAGTTCTCCGACAAGGGAGAGCTACAATGAGCAGTTCTTC. The gene calls are TRBV28 and TRBJ2-1; D may be TRBD2 (5 bases). Trimming pared 4 bases from V and 3 bases from J, leaving 16 bases between. The CDR3 is 16 amino acids. The germline CDR1 and CDR2 sequences are MDHEN and SYDVKM.

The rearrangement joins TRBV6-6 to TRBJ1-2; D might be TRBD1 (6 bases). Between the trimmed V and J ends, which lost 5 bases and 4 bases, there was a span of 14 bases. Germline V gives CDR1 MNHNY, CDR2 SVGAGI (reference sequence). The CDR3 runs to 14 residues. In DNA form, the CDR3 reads TGTGCCAGCAGTCACGGACAGACAGTCTATGGCTACACCTTC. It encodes CASSHGQTVYGYTF.